A selection of T cell receptor beta chains follows, all from one sample in a study of blood T cell repertoires in COVID-19. The repertoire was sequenced with immunoSEQ multiplex PCR; TCRdb's copy has only in-frame clones and lacks some. The data show around 94,000 clones, 60% to 80% seen once. The material sequenced was peripheral blood. The receptors come from a man aged 55 to 69 with active or convalescent COVID-19. Both conserved end residues are part of each CDR3. A D gene is named only where the DNA matches it firmly. For some rows the clone size is stated as once, few or many, or as a class when expanded; others skip it.

clone_size,v_call,j_call,d_call,cdr3_aa,cdr3_nt
.,TRBV19,TRBJ1-5,.,CASSPASRSNQPQHF,TGTGCCAGTAGCCCCGCGAGCAGGTCCAATCAGCCCCAGCATTTT
.,TRBV6-1,TRBJ2-2,.,CASSLSGQNTGELFF,TGTGCCAGCAGTTTGAGTGGGCAAAACACCGGGGAGCTGTTTTTT
.,TRBV19,TRBJ2-2,.,CASSPRGGYTGELFF,TGTGCCAGTAGTCCCAGAGGAGGTTACACCGGGGAGCTGTTTTTT
once,TRBV11-2,TRBJ2-3,.,CASSLVSRPADTQYF,TGTGCCAGCAGCTTAGTCTCCAGGCCCGCGGATACGCAGTATTTT
.,TRBV11-2,TRBJ2-1,.,CASSFSRREDEQFF,TGTGCCAGCAGCTTCAGTAGGCGGGAAGATGAGCAGTTCTTC
.,TRBV18,TRBJ2-7,.,CASSPLTGETYEQYF,TGTGCCAGCTCACCCTTGACGGGAGAAACGTACGAGCAGTACTTC
.,TRBV13,TRBJ2-1,TRBD2,CASSTGLAGTVSEQFF,TGTGCCAGCAGCACTGGCTTAGCGGGAACGGTTTCTGAGCAGTTCTTC
.,TRBV6-5,TRBJ1-5,TRBD1,CASRGQGGDQPQHF,TGTGCCAGCAGAGGACAGGGCGGAGATCAGCCCCAGCATTTT
.,TRBV5-4,TRBJ2-7,TRBD2,CASSLGGRVNEQYF,TGTGCCAGCAGCTTGGGCGGGAGGGTGAACGAGCAGTACTTC
.,TRBV5-1,TRBJ2-1,TRBD2,CASSRGTSGIPNNEQFF,TGCGCCAGCAGCCGTGGGACTAGCGGGATCCCCAACAATGAGCAGTTCTTC
.,TRBV6-2/TRBV6-3,TRBJ2-1,TRBD1,CASSSTGQGLYNEQFF,TGTGCCAGCAGCAGCACCGGACAGGGCCTTTACAATGAGCAGTTCTTC
.,TRBV6-1,TRBJ2-7,TRBD2,CASSEGLAGVWEQYF,TGTGCCAGCAGTGAAGGACTAGCGGGAGTTTGGGAGCAGTACTTC
few,TRBV11-3,TRBJ2-7,TRBD2,CASSTPGLGYYEQYF,TGTGCCAGCAGCACGCCGGGACTAGGCTACTACGAGCAGTACTTC
.,TRBV5-1,TRBJ2-2,TRBD2,CASSSGTSGIFTGELFF,TGCGCCAGCAGCTCCGGGACTAGCGGGATATTCACCGGGGAGCTGTTTTTT
.,TRBV11-2,TRBJ2-7,TRBD1,CASSLGGQGHEQYF,TGTGCCAGCAGCTTGGGAGGACAGGGCCACGAGCAGTACTTC
.,TRBV11-2,TRBJ2-5,.,CASSPNSGGQLQETQYF,TGTGCCAGCAGCCCAAATTCCGGAGGACAGTTACAAGAGACCCAGTACTTC
.,TRBV11-2,TRBJ1-1,.,CASSSQTEGAEAFF,TGTGCCAGCAGCTCCCAGACAGAGGGGGCTGAAGCTTTCTTT
.,TRBV28,TRBJ1-6,.,CASSLKRQSSYNSPLHF,TGTGCCAGCAGTTTAAAGAGACAGAGCTCCTATAATTCACCCCTCCACTTT
.,TRBV2,TRBJ2-2,TRBD2,CASSSRPRGTGELFF,TGTGCCAGCAGTTCCCGCCCGCGGGGGACCGGGGAGCTGTTTTTT
.,TRBV11-2,TRBJ2-1,TRBD2,CASRLAGAYNEQFF,TGTGCCAGCCGGTTAGCGGGAGCCTACAATGAGCAGTTCTTC
.,TRBV5-1,TRBJ1-4,TRBD1,CASSSGQGREKLFF,TGCGCCAGCAGCTCGGGACAGGGGAGGGAAAAACTGTTTTTT
.,TRBV24-1,TRBJ2-5,.,CATSSGGGETQYF,TGTGCCACCAGTTCAGGAGGGGGCGAGACCCAGTACTTC
.,TRBV6-5,TRBJ2-5,.,CASSSGSLETQYF,TGTGCCAGCAGTTCTGGGAGTTTAGAGACCCAGTACTTC
.,TRBV2,TRBJ2-5,TRBD1,CASRADRGRQETQYF,TGTGCCAGCAGGGCTGACAGGGGGCGGCAAGAGACCCAGTACTTC
.,TRBV15,TRBJ1-4,.,CATSRDARTNEKLFF,TGTGCCACCAGCAGAGATGCCAGAACTAATGAAAAACTGTTTTTT
.,TRBV5-4,TRBJ1-6,.,CASSLEQDNSPLHF,TGTGCCAGCAGCTTGGAACAGGATAATTCACCCCTCCACTTT
.,TRBV10-3,TRBJ1-1,TRBD1,CAIRGQGAATEAFF,TGTGCCATCAGGGGACAGGGGGCGGCCACTGAAGCTTTCTTT
.,TRBV30,TRBJ2-3,TRBD1,CACSTGGYSTDTQYF,TGTGCCTGCTCGACAGGGGGCTATAGCACAGATACGCAGTATTTT
.,TRBV12-3/TRBV12-4,TRBJ1-5,.,CASSLAPREPQHF,TGTGCCAGCAGTTTAGCGCCTCGAGAACCCCAGCATTTT
.,TRBV7-9,TRBJ1-1,TRBD1,CASSSTGGGTEAFF,TGTGCCAGCAGCTCGACAGGGGGCGGCACTGAAGCTTTCTTT
.,TRBV20-1,TRBJ1-5,.,CSASWQFNQPQHF,TGCAGTGCTAGTTGGCAGTTCAATCAGCCCCAGCATTTT
.,TRBV5-1,TRBJ1-2,.,CASSLFEQAANYGYTF,TGCGCCAGCAGCCTTTTCGAACAGGCCGCTAACTATGGCTACACCTTC
.,TRBV19,TRBJ1-5,.,CASRTDSLSNQPQHF,TGTGCCAGTAGGACGGACAGCTTAAGCAATCAGCCCCAGCATTTT
few,TRBV18,TRBJ2-1,TRBD2,CASSPLSGSYNEQFF,TGTGCCAGCTCACCCCTTAGCGGGTCATACAATGAGCAGTTCTTC
.,TRBV6-5,TRBJ1-5,TRBD1,CASSSLDRNQPQHF,TGTGCCAGCAGTTCCTTGGACAGGAATCAGCCCCAGCATTTT
.,TRBV21-1,TRBJ2-1,.,CASSKVSTPRGNEQFF,TGTGCCAGCAGCAAAGTTTCAACTCCCCGCGGCAATGAGCAGTTCTTC
.,TRBV3-1/TRBV3-2,TRBJ2-3,TRBD2,CASSPRTSGTDTQYF,TGTGCCAGCAGCCCTAGGACTAGCGGAACAGATACGCAGTATTTT
.,TRBV19,TRBJ1-2,.,CASHRVNYGYTF,TGTGCCAGCCACAGGGTAAACTATGGCTACACCTTC
once,TRBV5-1,TRBJ2-3,TRBD2,CASSGLAGEDTQYF,TGCGCCAGCAGCGGACTAGCGGGAGAAGATACGCAGTATTTT
.,TRBV10-2,TRBJ1-2,.,CASSEDSLRGYTF,TGCGCCAGCAGTGAAGACAGCCTTCGTGGCTACACCTTC